These 10 T cell receptor beta chains were all obtained from the same sample, sequenced in a study of PD-L1 blockade in urothelial cancer. Clones were read by immunoSEQ multiplex PCR, and TCRdb kept only the in-frame ones, dropping some. This table has around 56,000 clones, 70% to 90% appearing once. The sample was PBMCs, taken around atezolizumab (anti-PD-L1) treatment. The receptors originated from a man aged 45-65 years with urothelial cancer.

This clone appeared once. The chain employs TRBV7-9 and TRBJ2-7, with a tentative D call TRBD2 (6 bases). The CDR3 length is 14 residues. V lost 7 bases and J 1 base, leaving 14 bases between the germline ends. CDR1 and CDR2 from the germline V gene are SEHNR and FQNEAQ (reference sequence). The CDR3 protein is CASTPGGWSYEQYF. CDR3 coding DNA: TGTGCCAGCACCCCCGGGGGTTGGTCCTACGAGCAGTACTTC. Variable domain in full (rest from reference TRBV7-9 and TRBJ2-7): DTGVSQNPRHKITKRGQNVTFRCDPISEHNRLYWYRQTLGQGPEFLTYFQNEAQLEKSRLLSDRFSAERPKGSFSTLEIQRTEQGDSAMYLCASTPGGWSYEQYFGPGTRLTVT.

The chain couples TRBV5-1 to TRBJ1-1; possibly TRBD1 for D (5 bases). Germline CDR1 reads SGHRS; CDR2 reads YFSETQ. This CDR3 has 17 residues. V was clipped by 6 bases and J by 4 bases, with 25 bases between them. CDR3 sequence: CASTPGGRGGSGTEAFF. The CDR3 DNA follows: TGCGCCAGCACCCCCGGGGGTCGGGGGGGATCGGGCACTGAAGCTTTCTTT.

As DNA, the CDR3 is TGTGCCAGCGCCTTATCCGGGACAGGAATAAACATTCAGTACTTC. Translation: CASALSGTGINIQYF. The rearrangement links TRBV6-5 to TRBJ2-4; 8 bases line up with TRBD1. The germline CDR1 and CDR2 sequences are MNHEY and SVGAGI. This CDR3 region has 15 residues. V trimming: 8 bases; J trimming: 6 bases; junction bases outside the gene matches: 12.

As regards this clone: Additional DNA sequences in this sample encode the identical CDR3. The chain has TRBV4-1 and TRBJ1-5; D is possibly TRBD1 (6 bases). The V end was cut by 3 bases, the J end by 4 bases, with 16 bases between. The CDR3 has 16 residues. CDR1 is MGHRA and CDR2 is YSYEKL in the germline V gene. In DNA, the CDR3 is TGCGCCAGCAGCCAGGATCCCGGGACACCTAATCAGCCCCAGCATTTT. Translated, it gives CASSQDPGTPNQPQHF.

The rearrangement joins TRBV6-5 to TRBJ2-1, with a possible D match to TRBD1 (6 bases). V was cut by 5 bases and J by 9 bases, with 17 bases left in between. The germline V gene has CDR1 MNHEY and CDR2 SVGAGI. The CDR3 is 14 amino acids. The CDR3 nucleotides are TGTGCCAGCAGTCCTGGACAGTCAATGGGTGAGCAGTTCTTC. Translated: CASSPGQSMGEQFF.

The chain uses TRBV30 and TRBJ1-1, with unresolved D. The CDR3 spans 11 residues. V dropped 4 bases and J dropped 4 bases, with 7 bases sitting between them. Germline V gene sequence: CDR1 GTSNPN, CDR2 SVGIG (reference sequence). Here the CDR3 reads CAWKIGTEAFF. CDR3 nucleotides: TGTGCCTGGAAAATCGGCACTGAAGCTTTCTTT.

The chain recombines TRBV5-1 with TRBJ2-5; 7 bases agree with TRBD1. The germline CDR1 and CDR2 sequences are SGHRS and YFSETQ. With V trimmed by 4 bases and J by 4 bases, 10 bases remained unmatched. The CDR3 sequence is 15 residues long. This CDR3 is CASSKKTGRGETQYF. CDR3 nucleotide sequence: TGCGCCAGCAGCAAAAAGACAGGGCGAGGAGAGACCCAGTACTTC.

This clone was counted a single time. The chain uses TRBV9 and TRBJ2-5; 8 bases fit TRBD1. Near its end, the DNA agrees better with TRBJ2-7, so the J call may be wrong. The germline CDR1 and CDR2 sequences are SGDLS and YYNGEE. This CDR3 contains 14 residues. The CDR3 coding sequence is TGTGCCAGCAGCGGCGGACAGGGCGTCTACGAGCAGTACTTC. Translating gives CASSGGQGVYEQYF.

The V gene is TRBV6-6, the J gene TRBJ2-7; 14 bases are a match to TRBD2. The junction had 4 bases not matched to a gene; V was cut back by 6 bases and J by 6 bases. In germline, CDR1 is MNHNY, CDR2 SVGAGI (reference sequence). The CDR3 spans 14 residues. CDR3 sequence: CASRGLAGESEQYF. As DNA, the CDR3 is TGTGCCAGCAGGGGACTAGCGGGAGAAAGCGAGCAGTACTTC.

The chain recombines TRBV28 with TRBJ1-1; 10 bases are a match to TRBD1. The CDR3 spans 14 residues. The germline gives CDR1 MDHEN, CDR2 SYDVKM. V lost 6 bases, J lost 5 bases, and 6 bases stayed unmatched. The CDR3 coding sequence is TGTGCCAGCAGGGCGGGACAGGGGATTACTGAAGCTTTCTTT. Protein product: CASRAGQGITEAFF.